The clone carrying this T cell receptor beta chain was recorded once. This sample is drawn from a study of blood T cell repertoires in COVID-19. In the study overall: Italy, Spain and the United States were the sources of the convalescent and acute COVID-19 samples. The cDNA or gDNA used as material had been derived from T cells, B-cell-depleted T cells, or PBMCs.

Clones were sequenced by immunoSEQ multiplex PCR, and TCRdb holds only the in-frame ones, with some missing. The data contain about 300,000 clones, around 89% of them singletons. The CDR3 runs 16 residues. V lost 1 base to trimming and J lost 4 bases; unmatched junction nucleotides: 8. CDR1 is SGDLS and CDR2 is YYNGEE in the germline V gene. This sequence originates from a woman younger than 45 who had recovered from COVID-19. The specimen sequenced was peripheral blood. The chain uses TRBV9 and TRBJ2-3; 8 nucleotides align to TRBD2. The DNA for the CDR3 is TGTGCCAGCAGCGTACGCCCCGGGGGGGCCGCAGATACGCAGTATTTT. As protein: CASSVRPGGAADTQYF.